These 8 T cell receptor beta chains came from one sample sequenced in a study of blood T cell repertoires in COVID-19 (dated by TCRdb to 2018 to 2021). Receptors were amplified or captured by the immunoSEQ multiplex PCR assay. TCRdb carries this immuneACCESS record with in-frame sequences only. Its versions omit some clonotypes, under half of them owing to an unresolved V gene in the studies checked, with the rest unexplained. The sample profile shows some 240,000 clones; 85% of them were found once. About 2.4% of the sample is held by the ten biggest clonotypes. Material: peripheral blood. The receptors were gathered from a woman between 65 and 79 years old with COVID-19, enrolled during active disease.

The gene calls are TRBV7-9 and TRBJ2-1, with D perhaps TRBD2 (5 bases). CDR3 size: 17 residues. The germline CDR1 and CDR2 sequences are SEHNR and FQNEAQ (reference sequence). Trimming stripped 2 bases from V and 0 bases from J, with 14 bases between. CDR3 amino acids: CASSLPRGTSSYNEQFF. The CDR3 nucleotides are TGTGCCAGCAGCTTACCCCGGGGTACGAGCTCCTACAATGAGCAGTTCTTC.

This chain uses TRBV6-4 with TRBJ2-3; D possibly corresponds to TRBD1 (5 bases). The germline CDR1 and CDR2 sequences are MRHNA and SNTAGT. The CDR3 sequence is 13 residues long. With 10 bases removed from V and 6 bases from J, the gap between germline ends came to 17 bases. CDR3 region: CANSRQNRDTQYF. The CDR3, as DNA: TGTGCCAACTCTAGACAAAACAGGGATACGCAGTATTTT.

V is TRBV9 and J is TRBJ1-1; tentatively, D is TRBD1 (6 bases). The CDR3 has 14 amino acids. V lost 0 bases to trimming and J lost 4 bases, with 10 bases between them. Germline-derived CDR1 and CDR2 are SGDLS and YYNGEE. CDR3 in DNA: TGTGCCAGCAGCGTAGTTTTGGGGGCCACTGAAGCTTTCTTT. It codes for CASSVVLGATEAFF.

This chain links TRBV11-3 with TRBJ2-2; D is possibly TRBD2 (5 bases). The CDR3 loop spans 16 amino acids. The germline V and J ends were trimmed by 3 bases and 0 bases, with 11 bases remaining between them. CDR1 is SGHNT and CDR2 is YENEEA in the germline V gene. The DNA of the CDR3 is TGTGCCAGCAGCTTGCTCGGACTGTCGAACACCGGGGAGCTGTTTTTT. It translates to CASSLLGLSNTGELFF.

This clone was seen a single time. This sequence joins TRBV15 and TRBJ2-7, with a possible D match to TRBD2 (5 bases). The germline CDR1 and CDR2 sequences are LNHNV and YYDKDF (reference sequence). V was cut by 1 base and J by 0 bases, with 10 bases left in between. CDR3 length equals 15 residues. The CDR3 reads CATSRGGVLSYEQYF. In DNA form, the CDR3 reads TGTGCCACCAGCAGAGGGGGAGTCCTCTCCTACGAGCAGTACTTC.

This clone was counted between two and nine times. This chain links TRBV5-1 with TRBJ2-7; the D gene is possibly TRBD2 (6 bases). Trimming cost V 0 bases and J 3 bases, with 13 bases left between them. This CDR3 contains 15 residues. Germline CDR1 and CDR2: SGHRS and YFSETQ. CDR3 protein: CASSLAGESFYEQYF. The DNA for the CDR3 is TGCGCCAGCAGCTTGGCGGGGGAAAGTTTCTACGAGCAGTACTTC.

V is TRBV29-1 and J is TRBJ1-1; 8 bases map to TRBD1. The germline V gene has CDR1 SQVTM and CDR2 ANQGSEA. The CDR3 sequence is 12 residues long. V trimming: 5 bases; J trimming: 5 bases; junction bases outside the gene matches: 4. CDR3 bases: TGCAGCGTTAAGACAGGGGATACTGAAGCTTTCTTT. Its translation: CSVKTGDTEAFF.

The chain carries TRBV7-9 and TRBJ1-5; 10 bases are shared with TRBD1. Looked up from germline, CDR1 is SEHNR and CDR2 is FQNEAQ (reference sequence). The junction had 9 bases not matched to a gene; V was cut back by 2 bases and J by 5 bases. CDR3 length: 17 amino acids. The CDR3 sequence: CASSLRSGTGEDQPQHF. The CDR3 DNA is TGTGCCAGCAGCTTACGCTCCGGGACAGGGGAGGATCAGCCCCAGCATTTT.